The rows below give T cell receptor beta chains drawn from one sample of a study of blood T cell repertoires in COVID-19. The assay was immunoSEQ multiplex PCR, and TCRdb's table has in-frame clones only and misses some. The top ten hold 25% to 30% of the sample, which has tens of thousands of clones, roughly 80% seen once. The sequencing sample was made of peripheral blood. Source of these receptors: a man aged 80 or over with active or convalescent COVID-19. The CDR3 runs from the conserved cysteine through the conserved F or W. D genes are given only for firm matches. Size values are once, few and many counts, or a class for expanded clones, and some rows have none.

TRBV28	TRBJ2-7	.	.	CASYQQGPSYEQYF	TGTGCCAGCTACCAGCAGGGGCCCTCCTACGAGCAGTACTTC
TRBV18	TRBJ1-1	.	TRBD1	CASSQGALTEAFF	TGTGCCAGCTCACAGGGGGCCCTTACTGAAGCTTTCTTT
TRBV3-1/TRBV3-2	TRBJ2-4	.	.	CASSTYQNIQYF	TGTGCCAGCAGCACTTACCAAAACATTCAGTACTTC
TRBV11-2	TRBJ1-2	.	.	CASSTRDGYTF	TGTGCCAGCAGCACTCGGGATGGCTACACCTTC
TRBV4-3	TRBJ2-7	.	TRBD1	CASSQFPSGQGPYEQYF	TGCGCCAGCAGCCAATTCCCCTCGGGACAGGGGCCTTACGAGCAGTACTTC
TRBV5-1	TRBJ2-2	.	.	CASSLLFQGTNTGELFF	TGCGCCAGCAGCTTGTTGTTCCAGGGAACGAACACCGGGGAGCTGTTTTTT
TRBV7-6	TRBJ2-7	.	.	CASSAGSEQYF	TGTGCCAGCAGCGCGGGTAGCGAGCAGTACTTC
TRBV28	TRBJ2-1	.	TRBD1	CASSSLRDRGSGEQFF	TGTGCCAGCAGTTCCCTCCGGGACAGGGGCTCCGGTGAGCAGTTCTTC
TRBV27	TRBJ1-2	.	TRBD1	CASSLSDRGIRGYTF	TGTGCCAGCAGTTTATCCGACAGGGGCATTCGTGGCTACACCTTC
TRBV7-9	TRBJ1-1	.	.	CASMFQGTDTEAFF	TGTGCCAGTATGTTTCAGGGGACGGACACTGAAGCTTTCTTT
TRBV6-6	TRBJ2-3	.	.	CASRRGGTDTQYF	TGTGCCAGCAGAAGGGGGGGGACAGATACGCAGTATTTT
TRBV6-2/TRBV6-3	TRBJ1-2	.	TRBD1	CASSQGVYGYTF	TGTGCCAGCAGTCAGGGGGTCTATGGCTACACCTTC
TRBV13	TRBJ2-1	.	.	CASSFGTYNEQFF	TGTGCCAGCAGCTTCGGGACCTACAATGAGCAGTTCTTC
TRBV14	TRBJ1-2	.	.	CASSNQGVSDYGYTF	TGTGCCAGCAGCAATCAAGGGGTATCGGACTATGGCTACACCTTC
TRBV11-3	TRBJ2-3	.	TRBD2	CASSSGTSGESDTQYF	TGTGCCAGCAGCTCCGGGACTAGCGGGGAGTCAGATACGCAGTATTTT
TRBV10-1	TRBJ1-4	.	.	CASWLQGGTNEKLFF	TGCGCCAGTTGGCTACAGGGTGGAACTAATGAAAAACTGTTTTTT
TRBV5-6	TRBJ1-1	few	.	CASSLLGGTEAFF	TGTGCCAGCAGCCTCCTGGGGGGAACTGAAGCTTTCTTT
TRBV14	TRBJ2-2	.	TRBD2	CASSQDAVLAGVDTGELFF	TGTGCCAGCAGCCAAGACGCGGTCCTAGCGGGAGTGGACACCGGGGAGCTGTTTTTT
TRBV19	TRBJ2-2	few	.	CASSTRSAGELFF	TGTGCCAGTAGTACGAGATCCGCCGGGGAGCTGTTTTTT
TRBV5-1	TRBJ2-2	.	TRBD1	CASSWTGTGNTGELFF	TGCGCCAGCAGCTGGACCGGGACAGGGAACACCGGGGAGCTGTTTTTT
TRBV5-1	TRBJ2-1	.	TRBD2	CASSLAGAKYNEQFF	TGCGCCAGCAGCTTAGCGGGAGCGAAGTACAATGAGCAGTTCTTC
TRBV19	TRBJ2-7	few	TRBD1	CASSIAGPTGEEQYF	TGTGCCAGTAGTATAGCTGGCCCGACAGGGGAAGAGCAGTACTTC
TRBV19	TRBJ2-2	few	.	CASMGFHSNTGELFF	TGTGCCAGTATGGGCTTTCACTCGAACACCGGGGAGCTGTTTTTT
TRBV2	TRBJ2-7	large	TRBD2	CASRYGLEQEQYF	TGTGCCAGCAGATACGGACTAGAACAGGAGCAGTACTTC
TRBV11-1	TRBJ1-2	.	TRBD1	CASSSTTRGQGYTF	TGTGCCAGCAGCTCCACAACCAGGGGGCAAGGCTACACCTTC
TRBV5-5	TRBJ1-3	once	.	CASSAEDRTYSGNTIYF	TGTGCCAGCAGTGCGGAAGACCGAACCTACTCTGGAAACACCATATATTTT
TRBV5-4	TRBJ1-3	.	.	CASSRQSSGNTIYF	TGTGCCAGCAGCCGACAGAGCTCTGGAAACACCATATATTTT
TRBV9	TRBJ2-7	.	TRBD1	CASSVANRGDEQYF	TGTGCCAGCAGCGTAGCGAACAGGGGGGACGAGCAGTACTTC
TRBV7-3	TRBJ2-3	.	TRBD2	CASSLERGVTDTQYF	TGTGCCAGCAGCTTGGAGCGGGGGGTAACAGATACGCAGTATTTT
TRBV14	TRBJ2-5	.	TRBD2	CASSQLRGGQETQYF	TGTGCCAGCAGCCAATTGCGCGGGGGGCAAGAGACCCAGTACTTC
TRBV19	TRBJ2-3	.	.	CATKPAPVGGDTQYF	TGTGCCACCAAACCGGCCCCCGTGGGGGGAGATACGCAGTATTTT
TRBV6-6	TRBJ1-2	.	.	CASSPSGVGYTF	TGTGCCAGCAGCCCCAGCGGGGTTGGCTACACCTTC
TRBV7-3	TRBJ2-5	.	.	CASSVGSQETQYF	TGTGCCAGCAGTGTGGGCAGCCAAGAGACCCAGTACTTC
TRBV6-6	TRBJ2-3	.	TRBD1	CASVLGGATDTQYF	TGTGCCAGCGTGTTAGGGGGCGCCACAGATACGCAGTATTTT
TRBV19	TRBJ2-4	.	TRBD1	CASSGRTGRAKNIQYF	TGTGCCAGTAGTGGGCGGACAGGGAGAGCCAAAAACATTCAGTACTTC
TRBV15	TRBJ2-1	.	TRBD1	CATSRDRDRTGRDEQFF	TGTGCCACCAGCAGAGATCGGGATCGGACAGGGAGAGATGAGCAGTTCTTC
TRBV7-9	TRBJ1-4	.	.	CASSLGQSNEKLFF	TGTGCCAGCAGCTTAGGACAGTCGAATGAAAAACTGTTTTTT
TRBV6-5	TRBJ2-5	.	.	CASSTALDRIETQYF	TGTGCCAGCAGTACCGCTCTAGACAGAATAGAGACCCAGTACTTC
TRBV5-1	TRBJ1-1	.	.	CASSLQMNTEAFF	TGCGCCAGCAGCCTACAGATGAACACTGAAGCTTTCTTT
TRBV18	TRBJ2-6	.	.	CASSPLSTSGANVLTF	TGTGCCAGCTCACCATTGTCGACTTCTGGGGCCAACGTCCTGACTTTC
TRBV3-1/TRBV3-2	TRBJ1-1	.	.	CASSLRTDRNTEAFF	TGTGCCAGCAGCTTAAGGACAGATCGGAACACTGAAGCTTTCTTT
TRBV6-5	TRBJ2-2	once	TRBD1	CASSPNRGHTGELFF	TGTGCCAGCAGTCCAAACAGGGGGCACACCGGGGAGCTGTTTTTT